Each of the 9 T cell receptor beta chains below was sequenced from the same sample in a study of cytomegalovirus exposure and HLA in healthy donors. Both 60 Vbeta primers and 13 Jbeta primers went into the PCR. Profiled with immunoSEQ multiplex PCR; TCRdb holds only in-frame clones, not every one. The sample shows approximately 150,000 clones, approximately 80% of them seen only once. The sequenced sample was PBMCs. The receptors derive from a woman in her thirties or forties in good health and CMV-seronegative.

The chain employs TRBV6-5 and TRBJ1-5; 7 bases are a match to TRBD1. V dropped 6 bases and J dropped 4; count of bases not matched to a gene: 9. Germline values: CDR1 MNHEY, CDR2 SVGAGI. The CDR3 has 15 residues. This CDR3 is CASSPWTGTNQPQHF. CDR3 nucleotides: TGTGCCAGCAGCCCCTGGACAGGAACAAATCAGCCCCAGCATTTT.

In its sample, this clone was seen a few times. The V gene is TRBV4-1, the J gene TRBJ2-1, with TRBD1 matching 8 bases. The CDR3 totals 17 residues. CDR1 is MGHRA and CDR2 is YSYEKL in the germline V gene. Losses at the gene ends were 4 bases for V and 1 base for J; bases not matched to a gene: 9. The CDR3, as DNA: TGCGCCAGCAGCCCAGGGACAGGTGGTCCGTCCTACAATGAGCAGTTCTTC. The encoded protein is CASSPGTGGPSYNEQFF.

The chain recombines TRBV5-1 with TRBJ2-7, with 8 bases identical to TRBD1. With 4 bases clipped from V and 3 bases from J, the junction kept 12 bases outside the gene matches. Germline V gene data show CDR1 as SGHRS and CDR2 as YFSETQ. This CDR3 comprises 16 residues. CDR3 in amino acids: CASSLEPPGTGYEQYF. The CDR3, as DNA: TGCGCCAGCAGCCTGGAGCCGCCGGGGACAGGCTACGAGCAGTACTTC.

The gene calls are TRBV18 and TRBJ2-3; possibly TRBD1 for D (6 bases). With 6 bases removed from V and 6 bases from J, the gap between germline ends came to 19 bases. The CDR3 sequence is 15 residues long. The germline gives CDR1 KGHSH, CDR2 LQKENI. CDR3 coding DNA: TGTGCCAGCTCCCTACTTGCGGACAGTTTGGATACGCAGTATTTT. It is translated as CASSLLADSLDTQYF.

The rearrangement uses TRBV25-1 and TRBJ2-1; 11 bases align to TRBD2. The CDR3 sequence is 15 residues long. Per the germline V gene, CDR1 is MGHDK and CDR2 is SYGVNS. J gave up 5 bases and V 3 bases, and 3 bases lay outside the gene matches. The CDR3 reads CASSETSGTDNEQFF. DNA for the CDR3: TGTGCCAGCAGTGAGACTAGCGGGACCGACAATGAGCAGTTCTTC.

The rearrangement joins TRBV7-9 to TRBJ2-2; D unresolved. V shed 6 bases and J shed 1 base, with 12 bases lying between them. Germline values: CDR1 SEHNR, CDR2 FQNEAQ (reference sequence). This CDR3 is 15 amino acids long. The CDR3 nucleotides read TGTGCCAGCAGGTGGGCCAACGAGAACACCGGGGAGCTGTTTTTT. Protein: CASRWANENTGELFF. Filled out from reference TRBV7-9 and TRBJ2-2, the complete variable domain reads DTGVSQNPRHKITKRGQNVTFRCDPISEHNRLYWYRQTLGQGPEFLTYFQNEAQLEKSRLLSDRFSAERPKGSFSTLEIQRTEQGDSAMYLCASRWANENTGELFFGEGSRLTVL.

V is TRBV5-4 and J is TRBJ2-7; TRBD1 agrees at 10 bases. The V segment lost 4 bases and the J segment 6 bases; nucleotides outside the gene matches: 10. Germline V CDR1 and CDR2: SGHNT, YYREEE (reference sequence). The CDR3 length is 15 residues. DNA of the CDR3: TGTGCCAGCAGCCGCCCCGGGACAGGGGCATCCGAGCAGTACTTC. Translated, it gives CASSRPGTGASEQYF.

The chain employs TRBV27 and TRBJ1-3; D uncertain. The V gene's germline CDR1 is MNHEY and CDR2 SMNVEV (reference sequence). Trimming took 2 bases from V and 0 from J, leaving 11 bases between them. This CDR3 has 16 residues. The CDR3 protein is CASSLSGQLSGNTIYF. The CDR3 region has the DNA TGTGCCAGCAGTTTAAGTGGGCAGCTCTCTGGAAACACCATATATTTT.

The chain couples TRBV25-1 to TRBJ1-5, with 7 bases lining up with TRBD1. CDR1 is MGHDK, CDR2 SYGVNS, per germline. Trimming at V came to 5 bases and at J to 0 bases, leaving 1 base not matched to a gene. The length of the CDR3 is 14 residues. DNA of the CDR3: TGTGCCAGCAGTTACAGGGGTAGCAATCAGCCCCAGCATTTT. Its translation is CASSYRGSNQPQHF. Filled out from reference TRBV25-1 and TRBJ1-5, the complete variable domain reads EADIYQTPRYLVIGTGKKITLECSQTMGHDKMYWYQQDPGMELHLIHYSYGVNSTEKGDLSSESTVSRIRTEHFPLTLESARPSHTSQYLCASSYRGSNQPQHFGDGTRLSIL.